Described below is a single T cell receptor (beta chain) sequence and its context. This sample was included in a study of blood T cell repertoires in COVID-19. Study-wide context: Acute and convalescent COVID-19 samples came from the United States, Italy and Spain. Nucleic acid was either cDNA or gDNA, and it came from T cells, B-cell-depleted T cells, or PBMCs.

Seattle researchers signed up patients amid active infection and tracked them longitudinally. The protocol was immunoSEQ multiplex PCR, while the TCRdb copy is restricted to in-frame clones and leaves out a portion. In the table there are 300,000 to 450,000 clones, approximately 89% of which are singletons. The receptor comes from a woman aged 55-69 years with COVID-19, enrolled during active disease. Material: peripheral blood.

In DNA, the CDR3 is TGTGCCAGTAGCCCTGGGACAGGTTTTGTCCACGAGCAGTACTTC. Residues: CASSPGTGFVHEQYF. This chain uses TRBV19 with TRBJ2-7; 8 bases are a match to TRBD1. The CDR3 is made up of 15 amino acids. Trimming at V came to 6 bases and at J to 5 bases, leaving 12 bases not matched to a gene. CDR1 and CDR2 (germline): LNHDA, SQIVND (reference sequence).